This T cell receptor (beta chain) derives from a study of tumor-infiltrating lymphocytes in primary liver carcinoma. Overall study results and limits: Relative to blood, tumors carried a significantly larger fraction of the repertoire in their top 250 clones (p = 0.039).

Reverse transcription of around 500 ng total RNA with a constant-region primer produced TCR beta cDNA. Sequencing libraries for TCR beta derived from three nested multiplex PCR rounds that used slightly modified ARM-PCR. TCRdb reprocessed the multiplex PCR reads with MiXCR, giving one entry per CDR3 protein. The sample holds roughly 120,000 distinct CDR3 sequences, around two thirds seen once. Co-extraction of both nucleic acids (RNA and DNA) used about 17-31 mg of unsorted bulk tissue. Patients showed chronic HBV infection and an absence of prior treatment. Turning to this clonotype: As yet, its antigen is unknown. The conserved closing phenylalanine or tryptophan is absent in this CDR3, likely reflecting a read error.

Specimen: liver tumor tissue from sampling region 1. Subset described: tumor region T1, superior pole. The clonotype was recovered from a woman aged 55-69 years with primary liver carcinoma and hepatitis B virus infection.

In DNA, the CDR3 is TGTGCCAGCAGTGGGACAGGGTACGCCAAAAACATTCAGTACTTA. Encoded protein: CASSGTGYAKNIQYL. The gene calls are TRBV6-6 and TRBJ2-4; 9 positions match TRBD1. CDR1 is MNHNY, CDR2 SVGAGI, per germline (reference sequence). V lost 5 bases, J lost 1 base, and 3 bases stayed unmatched. The CDR3 is 15 amino acids.